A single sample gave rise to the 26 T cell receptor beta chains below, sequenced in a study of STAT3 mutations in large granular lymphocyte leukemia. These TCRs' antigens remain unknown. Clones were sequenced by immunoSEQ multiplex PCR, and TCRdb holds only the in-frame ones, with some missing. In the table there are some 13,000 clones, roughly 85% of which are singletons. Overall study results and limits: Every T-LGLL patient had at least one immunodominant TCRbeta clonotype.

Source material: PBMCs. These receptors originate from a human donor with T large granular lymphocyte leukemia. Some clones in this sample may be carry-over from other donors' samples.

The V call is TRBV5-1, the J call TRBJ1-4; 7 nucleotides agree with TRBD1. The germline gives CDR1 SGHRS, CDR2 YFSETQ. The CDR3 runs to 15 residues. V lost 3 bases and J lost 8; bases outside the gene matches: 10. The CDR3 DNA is TGCGCCAGCAGCTCCGAGACAGGGCGGATGGAAAAACTGTTTTTT. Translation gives CASSSETGRMEKLFF. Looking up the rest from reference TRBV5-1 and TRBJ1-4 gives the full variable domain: KAGVTQTPRYLIKTRGQQVTLSCSPISGHRSVSWYQQTPGQGLQFLFEYFSETQRNKGNFPGRFSGRQFSNSRSEMNVSTLELGDSALYLCASSSETGRMEKLFFGSGTQLSVL.

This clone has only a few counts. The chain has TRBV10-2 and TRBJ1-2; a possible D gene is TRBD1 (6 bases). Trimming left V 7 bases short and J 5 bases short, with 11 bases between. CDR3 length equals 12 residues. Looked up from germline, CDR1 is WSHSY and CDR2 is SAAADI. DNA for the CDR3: TGCGCCAGCATGAAGGACAGTTATGGCTACACCTTC. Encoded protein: CASMKDSYGYTF.

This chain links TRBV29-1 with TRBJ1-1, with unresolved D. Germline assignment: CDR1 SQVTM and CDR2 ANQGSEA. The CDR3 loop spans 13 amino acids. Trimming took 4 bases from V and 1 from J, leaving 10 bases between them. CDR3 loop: CSVVRQTNTEAFF. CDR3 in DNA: TGCAGCGTTGTGAGGCAGACGAACACTGAAGCTTTCTTT.

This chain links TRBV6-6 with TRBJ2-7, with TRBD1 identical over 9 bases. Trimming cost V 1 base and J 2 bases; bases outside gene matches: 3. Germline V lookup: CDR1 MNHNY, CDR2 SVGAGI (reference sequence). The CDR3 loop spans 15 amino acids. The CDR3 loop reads CASSYWGTGTYEQYF. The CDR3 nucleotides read TGTGCCAGCAGTTACTGGGGGACAGGGACCTACGAGCAGTACTTC.

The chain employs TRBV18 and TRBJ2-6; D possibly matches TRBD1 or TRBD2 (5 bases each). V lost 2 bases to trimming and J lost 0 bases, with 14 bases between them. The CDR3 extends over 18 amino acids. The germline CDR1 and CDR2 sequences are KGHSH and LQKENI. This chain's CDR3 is CASSPSGTYNSGANVLTF. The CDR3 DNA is TGTGCCAGCTCACCATCCGGGACCTACAACTCTGGGGCCAACGTCCTGACTTTC.

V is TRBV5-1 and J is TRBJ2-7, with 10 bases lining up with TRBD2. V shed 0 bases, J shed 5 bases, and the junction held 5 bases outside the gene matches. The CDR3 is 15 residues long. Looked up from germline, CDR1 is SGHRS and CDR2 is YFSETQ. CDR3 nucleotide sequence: TGCGCCAGCAGCTTGGGCCGGCTAGCGGGAGACGAGCAGTACTTC. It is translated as CASSLGRLAGDEQYF.

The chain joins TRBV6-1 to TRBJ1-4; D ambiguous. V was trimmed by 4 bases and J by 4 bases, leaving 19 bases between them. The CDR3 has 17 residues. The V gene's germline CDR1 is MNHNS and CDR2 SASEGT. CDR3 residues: CASSGTPYRASNEKLFF. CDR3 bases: TGTGCCAGCAGTGGAACTCCGTACCGCGCGAGTAATGAAAAACTGTTTTTT.

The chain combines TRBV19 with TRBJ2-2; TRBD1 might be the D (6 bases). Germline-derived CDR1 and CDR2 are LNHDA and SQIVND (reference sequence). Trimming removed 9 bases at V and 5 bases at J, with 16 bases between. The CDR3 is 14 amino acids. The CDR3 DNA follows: TGTGCCAGCCGCCGGGACACCAGAACCGGGGAGCTGTTTTTT. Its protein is CASRRDTRTGELFF.

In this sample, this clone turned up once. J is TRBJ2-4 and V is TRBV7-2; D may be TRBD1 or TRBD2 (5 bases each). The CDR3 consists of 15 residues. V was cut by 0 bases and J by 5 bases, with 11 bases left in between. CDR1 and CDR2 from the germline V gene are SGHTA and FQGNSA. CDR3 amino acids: CASSLARDHQNIQYF. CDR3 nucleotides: TGTGCCAGCAGCTTAGCCCGGGACCACCAAAACATTCAGTACTTC.

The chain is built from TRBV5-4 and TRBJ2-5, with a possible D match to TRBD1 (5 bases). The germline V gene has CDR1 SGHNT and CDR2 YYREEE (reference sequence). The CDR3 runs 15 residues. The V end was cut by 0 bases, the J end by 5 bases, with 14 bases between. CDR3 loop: CASSLGQGRWETQYF. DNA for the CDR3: TGTGCCAGCAGCTTGGGCCAGGGTAGATGGGAGACCCAGTACTTC.

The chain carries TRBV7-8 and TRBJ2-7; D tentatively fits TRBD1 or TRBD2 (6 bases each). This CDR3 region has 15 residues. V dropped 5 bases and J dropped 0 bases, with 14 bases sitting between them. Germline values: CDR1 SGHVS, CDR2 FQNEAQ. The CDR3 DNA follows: TGTGCCAGCAGCCTGGGGGGCCAAAGCTCCTACGAGCAGTACGTC. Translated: CASSLGGQSSYEQYV.

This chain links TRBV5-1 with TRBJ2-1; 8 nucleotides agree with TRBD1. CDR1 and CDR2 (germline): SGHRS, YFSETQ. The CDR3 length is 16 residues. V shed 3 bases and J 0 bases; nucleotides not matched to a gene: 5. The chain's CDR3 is CASSSGRGLSYNEQFF. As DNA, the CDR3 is TGCGCCAGCAGCTCGGGCAGGGGGCTCTCCTACAATGAGCAGTTCTTC. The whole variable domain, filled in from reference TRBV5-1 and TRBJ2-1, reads KAGVTQTPRYLIKTRGQQVTLSCSPISGHRSVSWYQQTPGQGLQFLFEYFSETQRNKGNFPGRFSGRQFSNSRSEMNVSTLELGDSALYLCASSSGRGLSYNEQFFGPGTRLTVL.

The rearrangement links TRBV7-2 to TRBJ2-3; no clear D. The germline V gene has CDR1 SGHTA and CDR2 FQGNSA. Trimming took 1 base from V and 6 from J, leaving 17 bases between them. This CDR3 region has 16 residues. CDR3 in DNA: TGTGCCAGCAGCTTAGAGGCCCGTACACGTGGGGATACGCAGTATTTT. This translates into CASSLEARTRGDTQYF. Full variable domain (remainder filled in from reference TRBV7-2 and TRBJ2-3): GAGVSQSPSNKVTEKGKDVELRCDPISGHTALYWYRQSLGQGLEFLIYFQGNSAPDKSGLPSDRFSAERTGGSVSTLTIQRTQQEDSAVYLCASSLEARTRGDTQYFGPGTRLTVL.

Written as DNA, the CDR3 is TGTGCCAGTAGTACCGTACAGGGGAGCGAGCAGTACGTC. Amino acids: CASSTVQGSEQYV. This chain uses TRBV19 with TRBJ2-7; 7 nucleotides align to TRBD1. The CDR3 is 13 amino acids. The ends lost 4 bases at V and 6 bases at J; junction bases unmatched: 6. The germline CDR1 and CDR2 sequences are LNHDA and SQIVND (reference sequence).

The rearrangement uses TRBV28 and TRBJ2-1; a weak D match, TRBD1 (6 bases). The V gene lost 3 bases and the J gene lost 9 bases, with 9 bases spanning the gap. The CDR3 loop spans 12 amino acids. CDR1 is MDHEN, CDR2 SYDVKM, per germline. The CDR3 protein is CASSFTGIEQFF. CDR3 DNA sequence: TGTGCCAGCAGTTTCACAGGGATTGAGCAGTTCTTC.

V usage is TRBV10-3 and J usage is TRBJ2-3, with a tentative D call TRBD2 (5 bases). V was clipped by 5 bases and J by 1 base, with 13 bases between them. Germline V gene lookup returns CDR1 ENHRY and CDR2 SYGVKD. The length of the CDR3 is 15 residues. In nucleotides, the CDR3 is TGTGCCATCAGTACGACTAACCCTGGCACAGATACGCAGTATTTT. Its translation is CAISTTNPGTDTQYF.

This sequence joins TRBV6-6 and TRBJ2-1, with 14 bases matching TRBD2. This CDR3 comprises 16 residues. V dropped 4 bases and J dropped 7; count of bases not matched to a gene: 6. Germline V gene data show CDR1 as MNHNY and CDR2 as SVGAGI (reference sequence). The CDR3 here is CASSSVGLAGENEQFF. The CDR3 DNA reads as TGTGCCAGCAGTTCCGTGGGACTAGCGGGGGAAAATGAGCAGTTCTTC.

CDR3 loop: CASSLPDGIYEQYF. The DNA for the CDR3 is TGTGCCAGCAGCTTACCAGACGGAATCTACGAGCAGTACTTC. The gene calls are TRBV7-9 and TRBJ2-7; D gene ambiguous. The CDR3 totals 14 residues. Germline-derived CDR1 and CDR2 are SEHNR and FQNEAQ (reference sequence). Trimming cost V 2 bases and J 3 bases, with 11 bases left between them. The full variable domain, in which reference TRBV7-9 and TRBJ2-7 provide the parts outside the CDR3, is DTGVSQNPRHKITKRGQNVTFRCDPISEHNRLYWYRQTLGQGPEFLTYFQNEAQLEKSRLLSDRFSAERPKGSFSTLEIQRTEQGDSAMYLCASSLPDGIYEQYFGPGTRLTVT.

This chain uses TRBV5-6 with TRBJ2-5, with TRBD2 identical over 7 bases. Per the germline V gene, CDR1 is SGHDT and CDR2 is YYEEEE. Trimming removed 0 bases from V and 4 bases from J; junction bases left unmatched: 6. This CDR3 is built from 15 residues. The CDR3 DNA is TGTGCCAGCAGCTTGGGAGGACTAGTGTTAGAGACCCAGTACTTC. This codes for CASSLGGLVLETQYF.

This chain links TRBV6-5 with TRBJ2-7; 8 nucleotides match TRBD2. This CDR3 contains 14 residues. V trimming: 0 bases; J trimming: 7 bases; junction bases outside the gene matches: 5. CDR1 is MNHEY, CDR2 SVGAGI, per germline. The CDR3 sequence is CASSYSAGVGEQYF. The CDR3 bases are TGTGCCAGCAGTTACTCAGCGGGAGTGGGGGAGCAGTACTTC.

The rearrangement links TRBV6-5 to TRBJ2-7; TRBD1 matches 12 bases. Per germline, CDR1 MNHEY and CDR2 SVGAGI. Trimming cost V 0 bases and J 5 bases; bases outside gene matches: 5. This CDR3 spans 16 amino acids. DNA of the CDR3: TGTGCCAGCAGTTACTCCCGGGACAGGGGGCAGAACGAGCAGTACTTC. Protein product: CASSYSRDRGQNEQYF.

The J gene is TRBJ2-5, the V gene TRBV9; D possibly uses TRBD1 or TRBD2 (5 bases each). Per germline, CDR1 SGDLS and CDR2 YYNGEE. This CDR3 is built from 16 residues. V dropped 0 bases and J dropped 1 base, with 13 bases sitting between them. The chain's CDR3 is CASSVAGTGPQETQYF. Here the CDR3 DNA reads TGTGCCAGCAGCGTAGCGGGAACAGGCCCCCAAGAGACCCAGTACTTC. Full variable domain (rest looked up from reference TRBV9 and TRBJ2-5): DSGVTQTPKHLITATGQRVTLRCSPRSGDLSVYWYQQSLDQGLQFLIQYYNGEERAKGNILERFSAQQFPDLHSELNLSSLELGDSALYFCASSVAGTGPQETQYFGPGTRLLVL.

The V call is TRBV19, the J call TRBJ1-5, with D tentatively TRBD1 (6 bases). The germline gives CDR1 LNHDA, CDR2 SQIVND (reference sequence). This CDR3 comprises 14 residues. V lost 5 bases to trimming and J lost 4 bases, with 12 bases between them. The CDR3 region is CASSPRTVNQPQHF. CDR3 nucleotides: TGTGCCAGTAGTCCCCGGACAGTTAATCAGCCCCAGCATTTT.

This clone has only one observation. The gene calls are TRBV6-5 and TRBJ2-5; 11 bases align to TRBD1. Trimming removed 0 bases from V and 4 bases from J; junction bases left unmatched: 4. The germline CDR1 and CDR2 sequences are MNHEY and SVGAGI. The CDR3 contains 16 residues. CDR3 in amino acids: CASSYSMGQGGETQYF. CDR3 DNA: TGTGCCAGCAGTTACTCGATGGGACAGGGGGGAGAGACCCAGTACTTC.

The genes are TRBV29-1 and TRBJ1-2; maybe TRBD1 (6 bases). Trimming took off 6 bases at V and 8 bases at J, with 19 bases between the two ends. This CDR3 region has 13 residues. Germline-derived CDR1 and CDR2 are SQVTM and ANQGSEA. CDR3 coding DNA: TGCAGCGTCCGACCCCAGGGGAACACGGGCTACACCTTC. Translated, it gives CSVRPQGNTGYTF.

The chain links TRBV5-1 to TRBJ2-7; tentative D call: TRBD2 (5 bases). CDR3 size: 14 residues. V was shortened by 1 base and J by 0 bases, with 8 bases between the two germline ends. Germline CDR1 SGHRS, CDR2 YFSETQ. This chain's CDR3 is CASSLTGLSYEQYV. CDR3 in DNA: TGCGCCAGCAGCTTGACCGGACTCTCCTACGAGCAGTACGTC.